The 24 T cell receptor beta chains below all came from one sample that was sequenced in a study of blood T cell repertoires in COVID-19. The data were produced by immunoSEQ multiplex PCR, yet TCRdb's version contains in-frame clones alone and is incomplete. The table lists hundreds of thousands of clones, 90% of them singletons. The sequenced material came from PBMCs or T cells enriched from blood (not recorded which). Receptor source: a man between 60 and 70 years old who had recovered from COVID-19.

V is TRBV6-2 or TRBV6-3 and J is TRBJ2-1, with TRBD1 matching 7 bases. J gave up 6 bases and V 5 bases, and 13 bases lay outside the gene matches. The CDR3 contains 16 residues. The V gene's germline CDR1 is MNHEY and CDR2 SVGEGT. The DNA of the CDR3 is TGTGCCAGCAGTACCCGGGACAGCCTCGGCCTCAATGAGCAGTTCTTC. The encoded protein is CASSTRDSLGLNEQFF.

The CDR3 sequence is CASTAGTGDYNEQFF. CDR3 DNA sequence: TGTGCCAGTACGGCCGGGACAGGGGACTACAATGAGCAGTTCTTC. The chain couples TRBV19 to TRBJ2-1, with 10 bases that match TRBD1. This CDR3 comprises 15 residues. Germline V gene lookup returns CDR1 LNHDA and CDR2 SQIVND (reference sequence). V gave up 7 bases and J gave up 3 bases; unmatched junction bases: 6.

The chain couples TRBV11-2 to TRBJ2-4; D is undetermined. Germline V CDR1 and CDR2: SGHAT, FQNNGV. Trimming took off 4 bases at V and 5 bases at J, with 9 bases between the two ends. The CDR3 consists of 13 residues. CDR3 DNA sequence: TGTGCCAGCAGCTCGACAAGACAAAACATTCAGTACTTC. Its translation: CASSSTRQNIQYF.

The sample holds one count of this clone. CDR3 DNA: TGTGCCAGCAGCCGCTATTCCGGGACACTAATAAGGCCAGATACGCAGTATTTT. Its protein is CASSRYSGTLIRPDTQYF. The gene calls are TRBV14 and TRBJ2-3; TRBD1 might be the D (6 bases). The length of the CDR3 is 18 residues. V was clipped by 4 bases and J by 4 bases, with 24 bases between them. Germline V gives CDR1 SGHDN, CDR2 FVKESK.

The chain couples TRBV19 to TRBJ1-2; possible D gene TRBD1, 5 bases. The CDR3 contains 14 residues. Deletions cut 7 bases from V and 3 bases from J, with 15 bases between. The germline gives CDR1 LNHDA, CDR2 SQIVND (reference sequence). CDR3 in amino acids: CASMEDRNYYGYTF. CDR3 in DNA: TGTGCCAGTATGGAAGACAGAAACTACTATGGCTACACCTTC.

The J gene is TRBJ2-1, the V gene TRBV7-2; tentative D call: TRBD1 (6 bases). Trimming removed 5 bases at V and 9 bases at J, with 14 bases between. Germline assignment: CDR1 SGHTA and CDR2 FQGNSA. This CDR3 has 13 amino acids. CDR3 residues: CASSNQQGSEQFF. The CDR3, as DNA: TGTGCCAGCAGCAACCAACAGGGCAGTGAGCAGTTCTTC.

This rearrangement joins TRBV19 to TRBJ1-1; D unclear. The ends were cut back, 0 bases at V and 1 base at J, with 6 bases in the middle. Germline V lookup: CDR1 LNHDA, CDR2 SQIVND (reference sequence). The CDR3 has 14 amino acids. The CDR3 loop reads CASSIEVRNTEAFF. In nucleotides, the CDR3 is TGTGCCAGTAGTATAGAAGTGAGGAACACTGAAGCTTTCTTT. The full variable domain, with the rest looked up from reference TRBV19 and TRBJ1-1, is DGGITQSPKYLFRKEGQNVTLSCEQNLNHDAMYWYRQDPGQGLRLIYYSQIVNDFQKGDIAEGYSVSREKKESFPLTVTSAQKNPTAFYLCASSIEVRNTEAFFGQGTRLTVV.

The chain couples TRBV6-5 to TRBJ1-1, with 7 bases aligning to TRBD1. Germline trimming cut 6 bases from V and 4 bases from J; bases unmatched to any gene: 8. The CDR3 totals 14 residues. The germline V gene encodes CDR1 MNHEY and CDR2 SVGAGI. CDR3 sequence reads: CASRVTGARTEAFF. The CDR3 bases are TGTGCCAGCAGGGTTACAGGGGCTCGCACTGAAGCTTTCTTT.

The rearrangement links TRBV2 to TRBJ1-5; D not resolved. V was pared by 8 bases and J by 5 bases, with 16 bases between. The length of the CDR3 is 14 residues. CDR1 and CDR2 (germline): SNHLY, FYNNEI. The CDR3 region has the DNA TGTGCCAGCGATCCAACGGCGGGGTATCAGCCCCAGCATTTT. This encodes CASDPTAGYQPQHF.

V and J are TRBV11-1 and TRBJ1-1; TRBD1 might be the D (5 bases). CDR1 SGHAT and CDR2 FQDESV come from the germline V gene (reference sequence). Trimming took off 6 bases at V and 0 bases at J, with 11 bases between the two ends. The CDR3 spans 14 residues. The CDR3 here is CASRSTVMNTEAFF. CDR3 nucleotides: TGTGCCAGCAGGTCGACAGTCATGAACACTGAAGCTTTCTTT.

This rearrangement joins TRBV10-3 to TRBJ2-1, with 8 nucleotides matching TRBD2. The length of the CDR3 is 14 residues. Germline V gene sequence: CDR1 ENHRY, CDR2 SYGVKD. The ends lost 11 bases at V and 9 bases at J; junction bases unmatched: 15. CDR3 loop: CAAAAGGLAGEQFF. In DNA, the CDR3 is TGTGCCGCCGCCGCCGGGGGCCTAGCGGGTGAGCAGTTCTTC.

The V call is TRBV19, the J call TRBJ1-6, with D tentatively TRBD1 (6 bases). Trimming left V 3 bases short and J 5 bases short, with 20 bases between. The length of the CDR3 is 18 residues. Germline CDR1 reads LNHDA; CDR2 reads SQIVND (reference sequence). The CDR3 region is CASSILRAGENDNSPLHF. CDR3 DNA sequence: TGTGCCAGTAGTATTTTAAGGGCAGGGGAAAATGATAATTCACCCCTCCACTTT.

This chain connects TRBV2 to TRBJ2-1, with D possibly being TRBD1 (6 bases). The CDR3 spans 14 residues. With 8 bases removed from V and 9 bases from J, the gap between germline ends came to 20 bases. Germline CDR1 and CDR2: SNHLY and FYNNEI. This CDR3 reads CASGGHSPRGEQFF. The CDR3 region has the DNA TGTGCCAGCGGGGGACACAGCCCAAGGGGTGAGCAGTTCTTC.

The chain employs TRBV7-3 and TRBJ2-1; 13 bases match TRBD2. V trimming: 5 bases; J trimming: 3 bases; junction bases outside the gene matches: 13. Germline V CDR1 and CDR2: SGHTA, FQGTGA. The length of the CDR3 is 19 residues. The CDR3 reads CASSPQILAGGPGYNEQFF. The CDR3 DNA reads TGTGCCAGCAGCCCCCAAATACTAGCGGGGGGGCCCGGCTACAATGAGCAGTTCTTC.

The chain employs TRBV11-3 and TRBJ2-1; 11 positions match TRBD2. The CDR3 is 16 amino acids. The V and J ends lost 5 bases and 4 bases, in that order; junction bases with no gene match: 7. Germline loops: CDR1 SGHNT, CDR2 YENEEA. The CDR3 DNA follows: TGTGCCAGCAGCCTGAAGACTAGCGGGGCTTACAATGAGCAGTTCTTC. It encodes CASSLKTSGAYNEQFF.

The chain combines TRBV6-5 with TRBJ2-3; 9 positions agree with TRBD2. This CDR3 contains 16 residues. Trimming took 2 bases from V and 4 from J; bases not matched to a gene: 7. Germline V gives CDR1 MNHEY, CDR2 SVGAGI. The CDR3 sequence: CASSYAFSGSADTQYF. Here the CDR3 DNA reads TGTGCCAGCAGTTACGCCTTTAGCGGGAGTGCAGATACGCAGTATTTT.

A remark on this clone: Since the CDR3 does not end with the conserved phenylalanine or tryptophan, this likely comes from a read error. Because the CDR3's place on the DNA is in doubt, the DNA is left out and the CDR3 is given as listed by TCRdb. The V gene is TRBV4-1, the J gene TRBJ1-2; the D segment call TRBD1 is taken from the table without a DNA check. CDR1 and CDR2 from the germline V gene are MGHRA and YSYEKL. The CDR3 spans 15 amino acids, including both terminal residues. The CDR3 reads CASSQDPDRQGRVMC.

The genes are TRBV12-3 or TRBV12-4 and TRBJ1-5, with a possible D match to TRBD1 (5 bases). The CDR3 runs 13 residues. V was shortened by 4 bases and J by 7 bases, with 11 bases between the two germline ends. Written as DNA, the CDR3 is TGTGCCAGCAGTTCGCGAGACAGACAGCCCCAGCATTTT. Amino acids: CASSSRDRQPQHF.

V is TRBV5-1 and J is TRBJ2-7; 9 bases are shared with TRBD2. From germline, CDR1 is SGHRS and CDR2 YFSETQ. V gave up 0 bases and J gave up 3 bases; unmatched junction bases: 1. This CDR3 region has 14 residues. CDR3 DNA sequence: TGCGCCAGCAGCTTGGCGACTAGCGGCTACGAGCAGTACTTC. Protein: CASSLATSGYEQYF.

The chain couples TRBV6-6 to TRBJ1-2, with D tentatively TRBD1 (6 bases). The CDR3 is 15 residues long. Germline V gene sequence: CDR1 MNHNY, CDR2 SVGAGI (reference sequence). The V and J ends lost 5 bases and 0 bases respectively, with 13 bases between them. The CDR3 region has the DNA TGTGCCAGCAGTCCATGGACAGATTCTAACTATGGCTACACCTTC. Protein product: CASSPWTDSNYGYTF.

The rearrangement links TRBV18 to TRBJ1-4; 7 bases are a match to TRBD1. The J segment lost 8 bases and the V segment lost 4 bases, leaving 4 bases of the junction unmatched. The CDR3 loop spans 13 amino acids. Germline V gene lookup returns CDR1 KGHSH and CDR2 LQKENI. CDR3 residues: CASSQGAGEKLFF. In DNA, the CDR3 is TGTGCCAGCTCACAGGGGGCTGGGGAAAAACTGTTTTTT.

The chain is built from TRBV11-3 and TRBJ2-7, with 7 bases that match TRBD1. The CDR3 has 13 amino acids. CDR1 and CDR2 (germline): SGHNT, YENEEA. V shed 5 bases and J 2 bases; nucleotides not matched to a gene: 3. CDR3 sequence (DNA): TGTGCCAGCAGCCCAGGGGGAACCTACGAGCAGTACTTC. Its protein is CASSPGGTYEQYF.

The chain links TRBV7-2 to TRBJ2-3, with D maybe TRBD2 (7 bases). This CDR3 contains 15 residues. In germline, CDR1 is SGHTA, CDR2 FQGNSA. V lost 1 base, J lost 4 bases, and 12 bases lay in between. CDR3 loop: CASSLEGGHSDTQYF. In DNA, the CDR3 is TGTGCCAGCAGCTTAGAGGGGGGGCATTCAGATACGCAGTATTTT. The full variable domain, in which reference TRBV7-2 and TRBJ2-3 provide the parts outside the CDR3, is GAGVSQSPSNKVTEKGKDVELRCDPISGHTALYWYRQSLGQGLEFLIYFQGNSAPDKSGLPSDRFSAERTGGSVSTLTIQRTQQEDSAVYLCASSLEGGHSDTQYFGPGTRLTVL.

With regard to this clone: At one boundary the junction diverges from the germline segment, which might be a read error. The chain uses TRBV18 and TRBJ1-2, with 7 bases that match TRBD1. The CDR3 has 12 amino acids. Germline V lookup: CDR1 KGHSH, CDR2 LQKENI. CDR3 bases: TGTGCCAGCTCGTCGGGACAGTCCCTCCTAGGCTTC. Residues: CASSSGQSLLGF.